This entry concerns a single T cell receptor (beta chain). This clonotype was seen repeatedly, ten times or more. Its antigen is unknown. It has no much larger one-base neighbor in the sample; base qualities were not kept. The data were obtained in a study of blood T cells in healthy people across ages (dated by TCRdb to 2013 to 2016). Study-level background: In model experiments, template switching captured about one uniquely barcoded TCR beta cDNA molecule for every two T cells. The study measured age-related changes in TCR beta repertoire diversity using deep sequencing normalized with unique cDNA molecular identifiers. Donors were grouped into four age groups: young (average roughly 16 years), middle-aged (roughly 38), aged (around 60) and long-lived (less than 85). Donors of different ages were randomly distributed across sequencing lanes to avoid experimental bias. For two donors (one aged 18 to 30 and one aged 80 or older), the study analyzed two additional independent replicas of 1 million unique cDNA reads from the same blood draw. What the work shows at the level of the full study, not this receptor alone: Compared with the aged group, the long-lived group had more naive CD4+ T cells, fewer expanded clones and increased TCR diversity, suggesting age selection. Estimates of total diversity based on one million sequenced T cells were considered lower bounds and underestimates. Because the CMV infection status of the donors was unknown, age-related changes in expanded clonotypes may potentially have been confounded. The percentage of naive T cells measured by flow cytometry correlated strongly with observed TCR beta diversity. Bulk unsorted PBMC profiling prevented conclusive comparison of naive and antigen-experienced compartments. Observed TCR beta diversity per million T cells fell roughly linearly with age, and a significant reduction was already apparent by age approximately 40.

Donors were a few dozen systemically healthy Caucasian individuals from Russia aged roughly 6 to 90 years. Approximately 11 milliliters of peripheral blood were drawn from each donor into EDTA-treated Vacutainer tubes. Ficoll-Paque density-gradient centrifugation was used to isolate PBMCs, with at least 6.5 million per sample. Trizol reagent was used to extract total RNA from the PBMCs, yielding at least 6 micrograms per sample. For every donor, an aliquot of PBMCs went through flow cytometry to measure the percentages of naive CD45RAhigh/CD27high T cells. Libraries were prepared through 5' RACE. TCRdb shows the sequencer as Illumina HiSeq 2500. A second 7 to 11 cycle PCR used a sample-barcoded 5' primer and a J-beta primer mix. A unique molecular identifier was introduced onto each TCR beta cDNA molecule by a template-switch 5' adaptor carrying 12 random nucleotides. Each sample yielded at least 3 million CDR3-containing paired-end reads. All of the RNA was converted into first-strand cDNA using the Mint cDNA synthesis kit, with a TRBC-specific oligonucleotide serving as the primer. All cDNA was treated with uracil-DNA glycosylase and then went through a first 18-cycle PCR with the universal primers M1SS and BC2_uni_R. Turning to the authors' computational methods: For normalization, 1 million high-quality reads were randomly selected from each sample, with every read carrying a distinct molecular identifier. Instead of being binned into consensus sequences, reads with shared molecular identifiers were discarded. CDR3 identification, clonotype clustering and error correction used MiTCR with a Q25 quality threshold and the strictest error-elimination algorithm. A nonparametric unseen species model with Euler transformation was used to estimate lower-bound total TCR beta diversity. TCRdb took the public reads, trimmed them with fastp at Q25, ran MiXCR for clone calling and kept in-frame beta chains. Every entry covers one CDR3 protein and lists the most common genes and DNA from its rows. The authors' filters were not applied to this entry. The sample profile shows about 670,000 distinct CDR3 sequences; approximately 52% of them were found once. Approximately 12% of the sample lies in the top ten.

V loses 6 bases, J loses 6 bases, and the germline ends lie 14 bases apart. Measured from the cysteine to the phenylalanine, the CDR3 is 13 residues long. The DNA shown is the 39-base CDR3, in frame from base 1. Sequences MDHEN (CDR1) and SYDVKM (CDR2) are obtained from the germline V gene. The source is a woman of 80 years or more in good health. The sample consisted of blood. The V and J genes are TRBV28 and TRBJ2-5, with the D gene uncertain. Here is the DNA: TGTGCCAGCAGACCCAACAAATCGAAGACCCAGTACTTC. This sequence encodes CASRPNKSKTQYF. Here the CDR3 is joined to the reference TRBV28 and TRBJ2-5 genes, and the full variable domain is: DVKVTQSSRYLVKRTGEKVFLECVQDMDHENMFWYRQDPGLGLRLIYFSYDVKMKEKGDIPEGYSVSREKKERFSLILESASTNQTSMYLCASRPNKSKTQYFGPGTRLLVL.